The next 9 T cell receptor beta chains were all read from a single sample in a study of blood T cell repertoires in COVID-19. Using immunoSEQ multiplex PCR, the repertoire was profiled, and TCRdb retains in-frame clones only, with some absent. There are more than 300,000 clones in the sample; over 75% occur only once, and 8% to 13% lies in the top ten. The specimen was peripheral blood. These receptors were collected from a woman in her twenties or thirties with COVID-19, enrolled during active disease.

V usage is TRBV10-3 and J usage is TRBJ1-2, with D unresolved. V was trimmed by 6 bases and J by 4 bases, leaving 21 bases between them. The V gene's germline CDR1 is ENHRY and CDR2 SYGVKD. CDR3 length equals 16 residues. CDR3 sequence: CAIRGDGLRLFYGYTF. As DNA, the CDR3 is TGTGCCATCAGGGGCGACGGCCTACGGCTCTTCTATGGCTACACCTTC.

Here the CDR3 reads CASSTGTGGYEQYF. The CDR3 nucleotides read TGTGCCAGCAGTACCGGGACAGGGGGGTACGAGCAGTACTTC. This chain uses TRBV6-5 with TRBJ2-7; 11 nucleotides match TRBD1. The germline CDR1 and CDR2 sequences are MNHEY and SVGAGI. This CDR3 comprises 14 residues. V lost 5 bases and J lost 4; bases outside the gene matches: 4.

The chain links TRBV5-1 to TRBJ2-7; D not resolved. From germline, CDR1 is SGHRS and CDR2 YFSETQ. Trimming pared 4 bases from V and 6 bases from J, leaving 17 bases between. This CDR3 is built from 14 residues. This CDR3 is CASSVDSLGREQYF. The CDR3, as DNA: TGCGCCAGCAGCGTCGATTCGCTGGGCCGCGAGCAGTACTTC.

The V gene is TRBV20-1, the J gene TRBJ1-2; 9 bases line up with TRBD1. V was clipped by 3 bases and J by 7 bases; unmatched bases: 3. The CDR3 is made up of 12 amino acids. Germline V gene lookup returns CDR1 DFQATT and CDR2 SNEGSKA (reference sequence). The CDR3 DNA reads as TGCAGTGCTAGTACAGGGGGCCCTGGCTACACCTTC. It is translated as CSASTGGPGYTF.

V is TRBV7-9 and J is TRBJ1-1; possibly TRBD1 for D (6 bases). This CDR3 comprises 14 residues. V was pared by 5 bases and J by 0 bases, with 10 bases between. From germline, CDR1 is SEHNR and CDR2 FQNEAQ (reference sequence). DNA for the CDR3: TGTGCCAGCAGCCGACAGGACATGAACACTGAAGCTTTCTTT. It is translated as CASSRQDMNTEAFF.

A few counts support this clone. The chain carries TRBV24-1 and TRBJ1-1; TRBD1 matches at 11 bases. The J segment lost 4 bases and the V segment lost 3 bases, leaving 3 bases of the junction unmatched. The CDR3 covers 15 residues. Germline-derived CDR1 and CDR2 are KGHDR and SFDVKD. The DNA for the CDR3 is TGTGCCACCAGTGATGCCGGGACAGGGGGCACTGAAGCTTTCTTT. This gives the protein CATSDAGTGGTEAFF.

The V and J genes are TRBV7-2 and TRBJ2-2, with D perhaps matching TRBD2 (6 bases). V was pared by 6 bases and J by 4 bases, with 15 bases between. The CDR3 covers 15 residues. Looked up from germline, CDR1 is SGHTA and CDR2 is FQGNSA. The CDR3 DNA follows: TGTGCCAGCAGTCCCGGGACTGGTTTCACCGGGGAGCTGTTTTTT. Residues: CASSPGTGFTGELFF.

V gene TRBV5-1 combines with J gene TRBJ2-7; D gene ambiguous. V was shortened by 0 bases and J by 5 bases, with 15 bases between the two germline ends. The CDR3 is 15 residues long. Germline-derived CDR1 and CDR2 are SGHRS and YFSETQ. The CDR3 here is CASSLDLSLTDEQYF. The CDR3 nucleotides read TGCGCCAGCAGCTTGGATCTAAGCCTCACGGACGAGCAGTACTTC.

This clone is a singleton in its sample. At the DNA level, this CDR3 is encoded by other sequences in the same sample as well. In DNA, the CDR3 is TGTGCCAGCAGCCCCTCGTTCTACGAGCAGTACTTC. Translated, it gives CASSPSFYEQYF. The chain is built from TRBV12-3 or TRBV12-4 and TRBJ2-7; D gene unclear. This CDR3 contains 12 residues. V was clipped by 6 bases and J by 3 bases, with 9 bases between them.